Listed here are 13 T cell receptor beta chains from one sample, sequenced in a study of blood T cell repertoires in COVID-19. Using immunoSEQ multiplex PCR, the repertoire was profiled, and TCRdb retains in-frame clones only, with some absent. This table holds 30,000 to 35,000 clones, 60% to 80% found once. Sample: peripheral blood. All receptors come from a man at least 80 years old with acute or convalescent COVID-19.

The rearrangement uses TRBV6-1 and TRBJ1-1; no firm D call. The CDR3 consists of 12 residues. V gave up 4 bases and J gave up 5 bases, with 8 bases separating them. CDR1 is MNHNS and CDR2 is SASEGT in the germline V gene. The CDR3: CASSVARTEAFF. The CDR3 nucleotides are TGTGCCAGCAGTGTAGCCCGGACTGAAGCTTTCTTT.

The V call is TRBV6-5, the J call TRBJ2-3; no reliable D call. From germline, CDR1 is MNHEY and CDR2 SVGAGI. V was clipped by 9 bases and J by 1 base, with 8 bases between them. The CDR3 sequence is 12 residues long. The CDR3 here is CASSIGTDTQYF. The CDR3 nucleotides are TGTGCCAGTTCTATCGGCACAGATACGCAGTATTTT.

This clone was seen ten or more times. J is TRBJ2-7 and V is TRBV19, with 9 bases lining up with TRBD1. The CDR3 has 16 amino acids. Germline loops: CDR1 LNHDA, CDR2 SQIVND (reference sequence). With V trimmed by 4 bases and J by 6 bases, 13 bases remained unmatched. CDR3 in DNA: TGTGCCAGTAGTACCACCGGGACAGGGCGGGTCGGCGAGCAGTACTTC. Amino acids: CASSTTGTGRVGEQYF.

CDR3 loop: CASSSGQGFRTMDTQYF. As DNA, the CDR3 is TGCGCCAGCAGCTCAGGACAGGGCTTTAGGACAATGGATACGCAGTATTTT. This chain uses TRBV5-1 with TRBJ2-3, with 8 bases matching TRBD1. Germline V gene lookup returns CDR1 SGHRS and CDR2 YFSETQ. The CDR3 covers 17 residues. Trimming at V came to 3 bases and at J to 6 bases, leaving 15 bases not matched to a gene. Full variable domain (remainder filled in from reference TRBV5-1 and TRBJ2-3): KAGVTQTPRYLIKTRGQQVTLSCSPISGHRSVSWYQQTPGQGLQFLFEYFSETQRNKGNFPGRFSGRQFSNSRSEMNVSTLELGDSALYLCASSSGQGFRTMDTQYFGPGTRLTVL.

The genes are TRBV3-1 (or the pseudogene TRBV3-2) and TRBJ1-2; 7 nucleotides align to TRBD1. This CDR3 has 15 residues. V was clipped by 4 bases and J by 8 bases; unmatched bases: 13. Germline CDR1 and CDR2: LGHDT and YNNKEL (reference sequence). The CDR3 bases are TGTGCCAGCAGCCCTTACGTTCGACAGGGACCCGGCTACACCTTC. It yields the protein CASSPYVRQGPGYTF.

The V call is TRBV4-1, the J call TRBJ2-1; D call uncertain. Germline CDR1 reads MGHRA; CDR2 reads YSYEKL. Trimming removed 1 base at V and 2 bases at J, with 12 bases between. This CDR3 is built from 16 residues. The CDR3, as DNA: TGCGCCAGCAGCCAAGCCAATTTAGTTGCCTACAATGAGCAGTTCTTC. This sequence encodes CASSQANLVAYNEQFF.

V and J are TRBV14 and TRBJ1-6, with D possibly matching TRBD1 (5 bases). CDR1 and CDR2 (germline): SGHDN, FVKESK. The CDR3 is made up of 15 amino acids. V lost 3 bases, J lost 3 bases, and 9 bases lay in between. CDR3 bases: TGTGCCAGCAGCCAGGCCAGGGTCTATAATTCACCCCTCCACTTT. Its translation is CASSQARVYNSPLHF.

This CDR3 reads CASSKGLAGGKETQYF. The CDR3 region has the DNA TGTGCCAGCAGCAAGGGACTAGCGGGGGGCAAGGAGACCCAGTACTTC. The V gene is TRBV5-5, the J gene TRBJ2-5, with 15 bases matching TRBD2. This CDR3 is built from 16 residues. Germline values: CDR1 SGHKS, CDR2 YYEKEE (reference sequence). Trimming took 4 bases from V and 5 from J; bases not matched to a gene: 6.

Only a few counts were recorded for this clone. The CDR3 nucleotides read TGTGCCAGCAGCCTCGGACAGGGGTATTCACCCCTCCACTTT. Protein product: CASSLGQGYSPLHF. V is TRBV9 and J is TRBJ1-6, with 9 bases identical to TRBD1. CDR3 size: 14 residues. V was pared by 4 bases and J by 8 bases, with 4 bases of the junction left unmatched. From germline, CDR1 is SGDLS and CDR2 YYNGEE.

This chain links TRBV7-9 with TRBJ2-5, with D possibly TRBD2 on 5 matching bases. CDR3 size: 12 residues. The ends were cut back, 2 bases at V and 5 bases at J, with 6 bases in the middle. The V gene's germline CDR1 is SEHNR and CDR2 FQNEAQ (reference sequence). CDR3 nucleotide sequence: TGTGCCAGCAGCTTATCGGGGGAGACCCAGTACTTC. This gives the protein CASSLSGETQYF.

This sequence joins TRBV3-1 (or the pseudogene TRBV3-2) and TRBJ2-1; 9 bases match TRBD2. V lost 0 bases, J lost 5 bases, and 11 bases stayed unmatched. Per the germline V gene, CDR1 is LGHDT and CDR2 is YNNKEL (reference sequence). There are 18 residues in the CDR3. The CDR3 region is CASSQDTAGGATDNEQFF. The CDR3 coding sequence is TGTGCCAGCAGCCAAGATACCGCGGGGGGGGCCACGGACAATGAGCAGTTCTTC.

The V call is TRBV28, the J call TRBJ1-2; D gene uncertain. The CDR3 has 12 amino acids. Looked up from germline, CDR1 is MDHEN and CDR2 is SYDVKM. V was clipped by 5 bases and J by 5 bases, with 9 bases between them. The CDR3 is CASSVTGYGYTF. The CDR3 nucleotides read TGTGCCAGCAGTGTGACGGGATATGGCTACACCTTC.

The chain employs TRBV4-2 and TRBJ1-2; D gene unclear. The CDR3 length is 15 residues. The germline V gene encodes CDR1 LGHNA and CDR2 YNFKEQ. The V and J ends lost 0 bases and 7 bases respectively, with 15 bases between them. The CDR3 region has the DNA TGTGCCAGCAGCCAAGAAGGTCAGTCAGGAACTGGCTACACCTTC. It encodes CASSQEGQSGTGYTF.